What follows are 2 T cell receptor beta chains derived from one specimen sequenced in a study of blood T cell repertoires in COVID-19. Assay: immunoSEQ multiplex PCR; the TCRdb copy retains only in-frame clones and omits some. This table has about 64,000 clones, approximately 78% appearing once. The sample comprised peripheral blood. These receptors all stem from a man aged 55 to 69 with COVID-19, enrolled during active disease.

The chain uses TRBV12-5 and TRBJ1-1; possibly TRBD1 for D (5 bases). Germline CDR1 reads LGHNT; CDR2 reads FRNRAP. The CDR3 has 15 residues. Trimming pared 7 bases from V and 0 bases from J, leaving 15 bases between. The CDR3 loop reads CASDPISGMNTEAFF. The CDR3 nucleotides are TGTGCTAGTGACCCCATCTCAGGGATGAACACTGAAGCTTTCTTT.

The chain is built from TRBV19 and TRBJ2-7; 9 positions agree with TRBD1. Germline trimming cut 3 bases from V and 4 bases from J; bases unmatched to any gene: 1. Germline values: CDR1 LNHDA, CDR2 SQIVND (reference sequence). The CDR3 is 13 residues long. CDR3 residues: CASSMGQGYEQYF. The CDR3 DNA is TGTGCCAGTAGTATGGGACAGGGATACGAGCAGTACTTC.